These 24 T cell receptor beta chains originate from one sample sequenced in a study of blood T cell repertoires in COVID-19. Assay used: immunoSEQ multiplex PCR; TCRdb lists only in-frame clones, some missing. Of over 200,000 clones detected, around four fifths appear once; the ten largest clones hold about 5.7%. Sequenced material: peripheral blood. The receptors come from a man older than 75 with acute or convalescent COVID-19.

The chain couples TRBV3-1 (or the pseudogene TRBV3-2) to TRBJ2-7, with TRBD1 matching over 10 bases. This CDR3 has 18 residues. Trimming at V came to 0 bases and at J to 4 bases, leaving 12 bases not matched to a gene. Germline values: CDR1 LGHDT, CDR2 YNNKEL (reference sequence). The CDR3 reads CASSQDPRRQGAVYEQYF. CDR3 sequence (DNA): TGTGCCAGCAGCCAAGATCCCCGCCGACAGGGGGCGGTTTACGAGCAGTACTTC.

The gene calls are TRBV18 and TRBJ2-1, with D possibly being TRBD2 (5 bases). Germline V lookup: CDR1 KGHSH, CDR2 LQKENI. V lost 3 bases and J lost 7, with 16 bases in between. This CDR3 spans 15 amino acids. In DNA form, the CDR3 reads TGTGCCAGCTCACCCAGCGGCCATCTAAGGAATGAGCAGTTCTTC. Translation: CASSPSGHLRNEQFF.

This rearrangement joins TRBV18 to TRBJ1-1, with 9 nucleotides matching TRBD1. CDR3 size: 15 residues. Per the germline V gene, CDR1 is KGHSH and CDR2 is LQKENI. The V segment lost 5 bases and the J segment 3 bases; nucleotides outside the gene matches: 7. The CDR3 nucleotides are TGTGCCAGCTCATATACAGGGGGCTCTGACACTGAAGCTTTCTTT. Translated: CASSYTGGSDTEAFF.

V is TRBV2 and J is TRBJ2-7; possible D gene TRBD1, 6 bases. Germline values: CDR1 SNHLY, CDR2 FYNNEI. The CDR3 covers 15 residues. V lost 4 bases, J lost 6 bases, and 19 bases lay in between. CDR3: CASSVPQTGSGEQYF. The DNA for the CDR3 is TGTGCCAGCAGTGTTCCCCAAACAGGGTCGGGCGAGCAGTACTTC.

The chain employs TRBV4-1 and TRBJ1-4; 8 bases agree with TRBD1. CDR3 length equals 16 residues. The germline gives CDR1 MGHRA, CDR2 YSYEKL. The J segment lost 4 bases and the V segment lost 4 bases, leaving 8 bases of the junction unmatched. This chain's CDR3 is CASSPTTGGDNEKLFF. In nucleotides, the CDR3 is TGCGCCAGCAGCCCAACCACAGGGGGGGATAATGAAAAACTGTTTTTT.

The chain employs TRBV6-5 and TRBJ1-5, with a tentative D call TRBD1 (5 bases). V was clipped by 5 bases and J by 4 bases, with 15 bases between them. This CDR3 has 15 amino acids. Germline V gene sequence: CDR1 MNHEY, CDR2 SVGAGI. This chain's CDR3 is CASSQRGMGNQPQHF. Written as DNA, the CDR3 is TGTGCCAGCAGTCAAAGGGGTATGGGGAATCAGCCCCAGCATTTT.

This chain uses TRBV9 with TRBJ2-1; D is perhaps TRBD2 (6 bases). The ends were cut back, 0 bases at V and 1 base at J, with 8 bases in the middle. Germline V gives CDR1 SGDLS, CDR2 YYNGEE. The CDR3 extends over 15 amino acids. CDR3 coding DNA: TGTGCCAGCAGCGTAGATGGGGGGTCCTACAATGAGCAGTTCTTC. It is translated as CASSVDGGSYNEQFF.

The rearrangement links TRBV5-1 to TRBJ2-5, with 10 bases fitting TRBD2. Per the germline V gene, CDR1 is SGHRS and CDR2 is YFSETQ. The ends lost 2 bases at V and 4 bases at J; junction bases unmatched: 2. CDR3 length equals 14 residues. This CDR3 is CASSFTSGIETQYF. The DNA for the CDR3 is TGCGCCAGCAGCTTTACTAGCGGGATAGAGACCCAGTACTTC.

The chain links TRBV29-1 to TRBJ1-1; D is ambiguous. CDR3 size: 8 residues. The germline CDR1 and CDR2 sequences are SQVTM and ANQGSEA. V lost 3 bases to trimming and J lost 12 bases, with 5 bases between them. The CDR3 nucleotides are TGCAGCGTTGATGGCTCTTTCTTT. Translating it yields CSVDGSFF.

This rearrangement joins TRBV25-1 to TRBJ1-1, with D perhaps matching TRBD1 (5 bases). Trimming removed 4 bases from V and 3 bases from J, with 15 bases in between. The CDR3 consists of 15 residues. Germline CDR1 MGHDK, CDR2 SYGVNS. The DNA for the CDR3 is TGTGCCAGCAGTGGCCACCAGGGTTTTTACACTGAAGCTTTCTTT. Translation gives CASSGHQGFYTEAFF.

The J gene is TRBJ1-2, the V gene TRBV3-1 (or the pseudogene TRBV3-2); no clear D. The CDR3 has 13 amino acids. Trimming cost V 2 bases and J 8 bases, with 12 bases left between them. Germline loops: CDR1 LGHDT, CDR2 YNNKEL (reference sequence). This CDR3 is CASSQNPAGGYTF. The CDR3 bases are TGTGCCAGCAGCCAAAACCCAGCGGGGGGCTACACCTTC.

This clone was picked up a small number of times. V and J are TRBV4-1 and TRBJ2-5, with 7 bases identical to TRBD1. The CDR3 consists of 14 residues. V was clipped by 1 base and J by 4 bases; unmatched bases: 3. The V gene's germline CDR1 is MGHRA and CDR2 YSYEKL. CDR3 in DNA: TGCGCCAGCAGCCAAGTAGAGGGGGCAGAGACCCAGTACTTC. Translation: CASSQVEGAETQYF.

This chain links TRBV4-1 with TRBJ2-3, with 12 bases matching TRBD2. This CDR3 has 17 residues. The trim removed 3 bases at V and 4 bases at J, leaving 8 bases unmatched. CDR1 and CDR2 (germline): MGHRA, YSYEKL. For the CDR3, the DNA is TGCGCCAGCAGCCAGGACGCCGGACTAGCGGGGCCAGATACGCAGTATTTT. It is translated as CASSQDAGLAGPDTQYF.

The J gene is TRBJ1-1, the V gene TRBV5-8, with a tentative D call TRBD1 (6 bases). Trimming cost V 1 base and J 2 bases, with 9 bases left between them. The V gene's germline CDR1 is SGHTS and CDR2 YDEGEE. CDR3 length: 14 amino acids. This CDR3 is CASSLTGPNTEAFF. CDR3 sequence (DNA): TGTGCCAGCAGCTTGACAGGGCCTAACACTGAAGCTTTCTTT.

This clone was observed a single time. The V call is TRBV6-5, the J call TRBJ2-1; 8 bases are shared with TRBD2. V dropped 6 bases and J dropped 5; count of bases not matched to a gene: 9. The CDR3 sequence is 15 residues long. CDR1 is MNHEY and CDR2 is SVGAGI in the germline V gene. CDR3 bases: TGTGCCAGCAGCCGAACGGGACTAGGAGACAATGAGCAGTTCTTC. Translation gives CASSRTGLGDNEQFF.

The V and J genes are TRBV30 and TRBJ2-5; D is ambiguous. The CDR3 runs to 11 residues. Per the germline V gene, CDR1 is GTSNPN and CDR2 is SVGIG (reference sequence). V lost 4 bases and J 3 bases, leaving 6 bases between the germline ends. CDR3 residues: CAWMAEETQYF. The CDR3 nucleotides are TGTGCCTGGATGGCGGAAGAGACCCAGTACTTC.

The chain links TRBV7-9 to TRBJ1-1; 8 bases agree with TRBD1. With 5 bases clipped from V and 1 base from J, the junction kept 6 bases outside the gene matches. From germline, CDR1 is SEHNR and CDR2 FQNEAQ (reference sequence). CDR3 size: 15 residues. The CDR3 DNA sequence: TGTGCCAGCAGCAACAGAGGGACAGGGAACACTGAAGCTTTCTTT. Translating it yields CASSNRGTGNTEAFF.

The V gene is TRBV19, the J gene TRBJ1-1, with 8 nucleotides matching TRBD1. V trimming: 6 bases; J trimming: 2 bases; junction bases outside the gene matches: 8. The CDR3 covers 15 residues. The germline V gene encodes CDR1 LNHDA and CDR2 SQIVND (reference sequence). The CDR3 nucleotides are TGTGCCAGTAGCCAGGGGGCGGTTTTTAACACTGAAGCTTTCTTT. It yields the protein CASSQGAVFNTEAFF.

V usage is TRBV19 and J usage is TRBJ1-5; the D is unclear. With 3 bases removed from V and 5 bases from J, the gap between germline ends came to 8 bases. The germline gives CDR1 LNHDA, CDR2 SQIVND (reference sequence). The CDR3 consists of 13 residues. The CDR3 reads CASSISPYQPQHF. The DNA for the CDR3 is TGTGCCAGTAGTATTTCCCCGTATCAGCCCCAGCATTTT.

V usage is TRBV27 and J usage is TRBJ2-5; TRBD2 might be the D (5 bases). The CDR3 runs 12 residues. CDR1 MNHEY and CDR2 SMNVEV come from the germline V gene (reference sequence). With 3 bases removed from V and 5 bases from J, the gap between germline ends came to 7 bases. This chain's CDR3 is CASSLPGETQYF. The CDR3, as DNA: TGTGCCAGCAGTTTGCCGGGGGAGACCCAGTACTTC.

The chain employs TRBV19 and TRBJ2-7, with D tentatively TRBD1 (8 bases). The CDR3 extends over 11 amino acids. Germline assignment: CDR1 LNHDA and CDR2 SQIVND (reference sequence). The CDR3 DNA reads as TGTGCTACAGGGGGGGCGTACGAGCAGTACTTC. Translation: CATGGAYEQYF.

The rearrangement uses TRBV6-5 and TRBJ1-6; 9 bases match TRBD1. V lost 5 bases to trimming and J lost 10 bases; unmatched junction nucleotides: 9. The CDR3 consists of 15 residues. Germline V gives CDR1 MNHEY, CDR2 SVGAGI. CDR3: CASSNGQGLYSPLHF. In DNA form, the CDR3 reads TGTGCCAGCAGTAACGGACAGGGGCTTTACTCACCCCTCCACTTT.

This clone has only one observation. The chain couples TRBV19 to TRBJ1-5, with TRBD1 as a possible D gene (5 bases). Trimming removed 0 bases at V and 6 bases at J, with 12 bases between. Looked up from germline, CDR1 is LNHDA and CDR2 is SQIVND (reference sequence). CDR3 length equals 15 residues. CDR3 protein: CASSIDIRAGQPQHF. CDR3 DNA: TGTGCCAGTAGTATAGATATCAGGGCAGGTCAGCCCCAGCATTTT.

This clone was seen a single time. The rearrangement links TRBV5-8 to TRBJ2-7; 8 positions match TRBD1. Germline CDR1 and CDR2: SGHTS and YDEGEE. The V segment lost 1 base and the J segment 5 bases; nucleotides outside the gene matches: 5. This CDR3 spans 14 amino acids. For the CDR3, the DNA is TGTGCCAGCAGCTTGCTTTCAGGGGGCGACGAGCAGTACTTC. Translation: CASSLLSGGDEQYF.